A selection of T cell receptor beta chains follows, all from one sample in a study of T-cell reconstitution after alpha-beta-depleted transplantation in children. TCRdb called the PCR reads again in MiXCR, with one record for every CDR3 protein. The sample records about 230,000 distinct CDR3 sequences, more than 7.5% being singletons. The sample here was PBMCs from the stem cell graft donor, taken from the stem cell graft. The receptor set was obtained from a human donor who donated a stem cell graft to a child with SCID. Both conserved end residues are part of each CDR3. The D gene is left open where the match is weak. Size is stated for part of the rows, as once, few or many counts, or as a class when the clone is expanded.

-	many	TRBV3-1	TRBJ1-1	TGTGCCAGCAGCCAAGAGTATTCGGGGGCTGGGAACACTGAAGCTTTCTTT	CASSQEYSGAGNTEAFF
-	many	TRBV5-1	TRBJ1-1	TGCGCCAGCAGCTTGAAGGGATCGGAAGCTTTCTTT	CASSLKGSEAFF
-	many	TRBV5-1	TRBJ1-5	TGCGCCAGCAGCTTGGGGGCAGTAACTTCGGGGCAGCCCCAGCATTTT	CASSLGAVTSGQPQHF
-	few	TRBV2	TRBJ2-3	TGTGCCAGCAGTGGGATTGAAGTTCGCGACGGGTACACAGATACGCAGTATTTT	CASSGIEVRDGYTDTQYF
TRBD2	many	TRBV20-1	TRBJ2-1	TGCAGTGCTAGAGCCCTAGCGGGGTCCGGGGATGAGCAGTTCTTC	CSARALAGSGDEQFF
TRBD2	-	TRBV5-1	TRBJ2-1	TGCGCCAGCAGCGTACTAGCGGGGGGCCTTGGGGATGAGCAGTTCTTC	CASSVLAGGLGDEQFF
TRBD1	many	TRBV20-1	TRBJ1-5	TGCAGTGCCCATAACAGGGGAGATAGCAATCAGCCCCAGCATTTT	CSAHNRGDSNQPQHF
-	many	TRBV7-2	TRBJ2-1	TGTGCCAGCAGCTTAAAGGTTGGAGGTTACAATGAGCAGTTCTTC	CASSLKVGGYNEQFF
-	many	TRBV15	TRBJ2-6	TGTGCCACCAGAACCCCTGGGGCCAACGTCCTGACTTTC	CATRTPGANVLTF
-	many	TRBV6-5	TRBJ1-6	TGTGCCAGCAGTTACGGAGGGCCTGTATCTGGTAATTCACCCCTCCACTTT	CASSYGGPVSGNSPLHF